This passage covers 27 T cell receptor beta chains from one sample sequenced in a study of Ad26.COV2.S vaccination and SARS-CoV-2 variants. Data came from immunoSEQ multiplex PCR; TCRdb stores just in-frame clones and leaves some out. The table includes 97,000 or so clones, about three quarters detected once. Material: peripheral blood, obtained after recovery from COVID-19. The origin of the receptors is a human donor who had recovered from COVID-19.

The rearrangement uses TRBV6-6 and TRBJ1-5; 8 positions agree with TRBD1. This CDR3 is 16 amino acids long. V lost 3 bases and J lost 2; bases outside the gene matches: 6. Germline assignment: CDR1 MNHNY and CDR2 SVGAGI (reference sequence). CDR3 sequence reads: CASSYGTGPGNQPQHF. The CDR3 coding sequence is TGTGCCAGCAGTTATGGGACAGGCCCTGGCAATCAGCCCCAGCATTTT.

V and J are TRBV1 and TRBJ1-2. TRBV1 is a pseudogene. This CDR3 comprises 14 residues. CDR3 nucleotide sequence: TGCACCAGCAGCCAACCCACGGCCCTCTATGGCTACACCTTC. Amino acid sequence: CTSSQPTALYGYTF.

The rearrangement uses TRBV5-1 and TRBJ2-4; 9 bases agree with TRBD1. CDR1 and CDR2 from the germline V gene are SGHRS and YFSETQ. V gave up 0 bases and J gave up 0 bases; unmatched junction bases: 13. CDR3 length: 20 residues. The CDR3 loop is CASSLDPGQGRGEAKNIQYF. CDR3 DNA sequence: TGCGCCAGCAGCTTGGACCCGGGACAGGGACGAGGGGAAGCCAAAAACATTCAGTACTTC.

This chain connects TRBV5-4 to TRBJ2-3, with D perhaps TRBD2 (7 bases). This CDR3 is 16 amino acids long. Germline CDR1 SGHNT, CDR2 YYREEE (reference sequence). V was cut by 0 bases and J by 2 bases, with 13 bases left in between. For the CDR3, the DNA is TGTGCCAGCAGCTTGGATCGGGGGGCGTACACAGATACGCAGTATTTT. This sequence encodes CASSLDRGAYTDTQYF.

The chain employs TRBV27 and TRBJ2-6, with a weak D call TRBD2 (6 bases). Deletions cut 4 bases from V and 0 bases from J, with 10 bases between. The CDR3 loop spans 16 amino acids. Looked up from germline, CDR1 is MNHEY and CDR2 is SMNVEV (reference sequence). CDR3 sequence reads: CASSSEGLSGANVLTF. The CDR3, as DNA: TGTGCCAGCAGTTCGGAGGGCCTCTCTGGGGCCAACGTCCTGACTTTC.

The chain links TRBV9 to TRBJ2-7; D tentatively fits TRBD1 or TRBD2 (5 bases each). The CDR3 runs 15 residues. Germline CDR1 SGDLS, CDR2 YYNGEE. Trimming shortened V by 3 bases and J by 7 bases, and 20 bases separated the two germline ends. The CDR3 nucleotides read TGTGCCAGCAGCGACAAACAGGAAACGGCGGGTGAGCAGTACTTC. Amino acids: CASSDKQETAGEQYF.

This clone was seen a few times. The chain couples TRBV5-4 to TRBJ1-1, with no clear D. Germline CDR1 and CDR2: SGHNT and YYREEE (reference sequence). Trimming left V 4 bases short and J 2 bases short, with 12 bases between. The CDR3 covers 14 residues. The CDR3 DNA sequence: TGTGCCAGCAGCCCCGCCATATCCAACACTGAAGCTTTCTTT. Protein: CASSPAISNTEAFF.

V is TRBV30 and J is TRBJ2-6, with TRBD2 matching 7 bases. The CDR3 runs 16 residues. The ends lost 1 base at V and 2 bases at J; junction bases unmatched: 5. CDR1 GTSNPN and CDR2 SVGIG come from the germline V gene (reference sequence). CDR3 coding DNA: TGTGCCTGGAGTGCCCTGGGAGGGGCTGGGGCCAACGTCCTGACTTTC. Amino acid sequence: CAWSALGGAGANVLTF.

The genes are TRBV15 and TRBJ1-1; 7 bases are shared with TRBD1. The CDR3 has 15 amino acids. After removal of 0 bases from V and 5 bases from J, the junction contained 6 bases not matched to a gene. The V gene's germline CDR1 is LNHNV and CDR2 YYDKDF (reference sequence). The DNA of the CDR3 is TGTGCCACCAGCAGAGAACCGCAGGGGGGGACTGAAGCTTTCTTT. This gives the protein CATSREPQGGTEAFF.

CDR3 in DNA: TGTGCCAGCAGCTTAGGGGGCGGGGAGACAGATACGCAGTATTTT. It yields the protein CASSLGGGETDTQYF. The V call is TRBV7-6, the J call TRBJ2-3; weak D call: TRBD2 (6 bases). The CDR3 is made up of 15 amino acids. With 1 base removed from V and 3 bases from J, the gap between germline ends came to 11 bases. The germline gives CDR1 SGHVS, CDR2 FNYEAQ. The complete variable domain, with remaining parts taken from reference TRBV7-6 and TRBJ2-3, reads GAGVSQSPRYKVTKRGQDVALRCDPISGHVSLYWYRQALGQGPEFLTYFNYEAQQDKSGLPNDRFSAERPEGSISTLTIQRTEQRDSAMYRCASSLGGGETDTQYFGPGTRLTVL.

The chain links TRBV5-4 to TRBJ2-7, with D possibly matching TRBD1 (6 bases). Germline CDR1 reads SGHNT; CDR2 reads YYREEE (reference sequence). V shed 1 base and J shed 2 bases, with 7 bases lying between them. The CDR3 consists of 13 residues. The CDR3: CASSLRDTYEQYF. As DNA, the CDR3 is TGTGCCAGCAGCTTGAGGGACACCTACGAGCAGTACTTC. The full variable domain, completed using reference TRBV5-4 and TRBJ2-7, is ETGVTQSPTHLIKTRGQQVTLRCSSQSGHNTVSWYQQALGQGPQFIFQYYREEENGRGNFPPRFSGLQFPNYSSELNVNALELDDSALYLCASSLRDTYEQYFGPGTRLTVT.

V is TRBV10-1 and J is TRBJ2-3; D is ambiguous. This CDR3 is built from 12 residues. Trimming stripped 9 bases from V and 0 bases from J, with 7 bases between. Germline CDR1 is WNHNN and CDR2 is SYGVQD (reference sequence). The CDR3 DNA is TGCGCCAGTGGCCGGAGCACAGATACGCAGTATTTT. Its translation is CASGRSTDTQYF.

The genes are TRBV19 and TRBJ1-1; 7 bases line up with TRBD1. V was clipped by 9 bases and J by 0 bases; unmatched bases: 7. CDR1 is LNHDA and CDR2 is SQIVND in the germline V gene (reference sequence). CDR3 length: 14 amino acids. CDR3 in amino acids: CASAADRVNTEAFF. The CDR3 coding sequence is TGTGCCAGCGCTGCCGACAGGGTGAACACTGAAGCTTTCTTT.

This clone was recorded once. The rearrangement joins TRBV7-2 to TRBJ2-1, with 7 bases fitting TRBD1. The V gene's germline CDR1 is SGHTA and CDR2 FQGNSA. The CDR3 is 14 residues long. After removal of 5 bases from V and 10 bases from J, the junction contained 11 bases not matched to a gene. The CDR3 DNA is TGTGCCAGCAGCCTTCTAGGGTCGGACAGGGAGCAGTTCTTC. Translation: CASSLLGSDREQFF.

CDR3 sequence (DNA): TGCGCCAGCAGCTTATCCGGGCCTCAAACAGATACGCAGTATTTT. Encoded protein: CASSLSGPQTDTQYF. The V gene is TRBV5-1, the J gene TRBJ2-3; D is uncertain. The CDR3 extends over 15 amino acids. V lost 2 bases to trimming and J lost 3 bases, with 13 bases between them. The germline CDR1 and CDR2 sequences are SGHRS and YFSETQ.

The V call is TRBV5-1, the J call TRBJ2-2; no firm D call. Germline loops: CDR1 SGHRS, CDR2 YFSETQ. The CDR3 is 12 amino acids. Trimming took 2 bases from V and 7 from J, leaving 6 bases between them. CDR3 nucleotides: TGCGCCAGCAGCTTTGCGTTCGGGGAGCTGTTTTTT. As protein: CASSFAFGELFF. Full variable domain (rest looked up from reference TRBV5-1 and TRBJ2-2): KAGVTQTPRYLIKTRGQQVTLSCSPISGHRSVSWYQQTPGQGLQFLFEYFSETQRNKGNFPGRFSGRQFSNSRSEMNVSTLELGDSALYLCASSFAFGELFFGEGSRLTVL.

CDR3 protein: CATSDGDPPYEQYF. The CDR3 coding sequence is TGTGCCACCTCAGATGGGGACCCACCCTACGAGCAGTACTTC. This chain links TRBV19 with TRBJ2-7, with D possibly being TRBD1 or TRBD2 (5 bases each). This CDR3 is 14 amino acids long. From germline, CDR1 is LNHDA and CDR2 SQIVND (reference sequence). The V end was cut by 10 bases, the J end by 2 bases, with 18 bases between.

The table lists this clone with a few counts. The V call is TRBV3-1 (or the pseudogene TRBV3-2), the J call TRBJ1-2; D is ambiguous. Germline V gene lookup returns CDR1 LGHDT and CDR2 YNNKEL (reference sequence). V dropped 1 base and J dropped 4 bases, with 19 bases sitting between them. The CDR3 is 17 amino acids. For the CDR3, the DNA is TGTGCCAGCAGCCAAGTTCGGGAGGTCGGATCCTTCTATGGCTACACCTTC. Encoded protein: CASSQVREVGSFYGYTF.

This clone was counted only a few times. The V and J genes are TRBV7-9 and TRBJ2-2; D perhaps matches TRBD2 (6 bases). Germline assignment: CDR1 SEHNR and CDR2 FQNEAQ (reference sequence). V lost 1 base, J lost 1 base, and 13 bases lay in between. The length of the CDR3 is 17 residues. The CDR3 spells CASSLVAGLWNTGELFF. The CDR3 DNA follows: TGTGCCAGCAGCTTAGTTGCGGGGCTATGGAACACCGGGGAGCTGTTTTTT.

The CDR3 sequence: CASSFRADTGELFF. The CDR3 DNA sequence: TGTGCCAGCAGTTTTAGGGCGGACACCGGGGAGCTGTTTTTT. The J gene is TRBJ2-2, the V gene TRBV7-9; unclear D gene. The CDR3 is 14 amino acids. Germline V gene lookup returns CDR1 SEHNR and CDR2 FQNEAQ (reference sequence). V was trimmed by 6 bases and J by 3 bases, leaving 11 bases between them.

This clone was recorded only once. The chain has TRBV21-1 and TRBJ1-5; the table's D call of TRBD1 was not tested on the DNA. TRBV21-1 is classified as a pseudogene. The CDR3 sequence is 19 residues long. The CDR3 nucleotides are TGTGCCAGCAGCAAAGTAAAACACCAGGGGGAGGCATTAAATCAGCCCCAGCATTTT. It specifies CASSKVKHQGEALNQPQHF.

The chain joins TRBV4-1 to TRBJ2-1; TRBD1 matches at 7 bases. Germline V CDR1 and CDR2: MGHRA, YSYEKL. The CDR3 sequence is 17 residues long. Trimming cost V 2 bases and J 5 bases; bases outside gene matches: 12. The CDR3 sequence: CASSQPYYRGRHNEQFF. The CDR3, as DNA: TGCGCCAGCAGCCAACCCTATTACAGGGGTAGACACAATGAGCAGTTCTTC.

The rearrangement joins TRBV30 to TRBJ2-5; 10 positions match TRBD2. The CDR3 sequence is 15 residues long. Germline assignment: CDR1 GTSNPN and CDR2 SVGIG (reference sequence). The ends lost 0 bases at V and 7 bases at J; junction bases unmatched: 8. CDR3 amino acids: CAWSVRAGGLGTQYF. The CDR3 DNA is TGTGCCTGGAGTGTACGAGCGGGGGGGCTCGGGACCCAGTACTTC.

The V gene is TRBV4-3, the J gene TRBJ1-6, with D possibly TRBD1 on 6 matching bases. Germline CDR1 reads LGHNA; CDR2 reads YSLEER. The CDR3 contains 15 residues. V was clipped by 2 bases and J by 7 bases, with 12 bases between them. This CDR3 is CASSQQDRPNSPLHF. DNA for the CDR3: TGCGCCAGCAGCCAACAAGACAGGCCAAATTCACCCCTCCACTTT.

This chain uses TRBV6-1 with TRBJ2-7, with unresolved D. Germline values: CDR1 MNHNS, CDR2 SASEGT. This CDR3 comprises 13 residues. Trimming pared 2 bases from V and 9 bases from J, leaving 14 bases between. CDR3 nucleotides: TGTGCCAGCAGTGAAACGGAATGGTTGGGGCAGTACTTC. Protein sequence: CASSETEWLGQYF.

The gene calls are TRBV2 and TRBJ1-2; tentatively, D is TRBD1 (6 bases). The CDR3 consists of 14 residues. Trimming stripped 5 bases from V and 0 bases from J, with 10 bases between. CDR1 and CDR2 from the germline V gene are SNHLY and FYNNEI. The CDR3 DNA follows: TGTGCCAGCAGTATGGGGGGCACTAACTATGGCTACACCTTC. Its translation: CASSMGGTNYGYTF.

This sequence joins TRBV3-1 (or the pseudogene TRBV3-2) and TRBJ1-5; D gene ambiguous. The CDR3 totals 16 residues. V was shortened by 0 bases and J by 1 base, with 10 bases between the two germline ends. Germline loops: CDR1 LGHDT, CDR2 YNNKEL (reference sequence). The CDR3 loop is CASSQESGTSNQPQHF. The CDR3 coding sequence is TGTGCCAGCAGCCAAGAATCCGGCACCAGCAATCAGCCCCAGCATTTT.